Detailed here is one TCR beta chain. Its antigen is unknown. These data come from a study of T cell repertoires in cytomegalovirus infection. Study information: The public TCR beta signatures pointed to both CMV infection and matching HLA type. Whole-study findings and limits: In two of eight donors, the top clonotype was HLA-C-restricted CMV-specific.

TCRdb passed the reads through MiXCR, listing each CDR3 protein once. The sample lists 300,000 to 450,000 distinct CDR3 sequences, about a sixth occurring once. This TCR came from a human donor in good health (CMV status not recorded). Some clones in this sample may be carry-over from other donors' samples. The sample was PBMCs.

CDR3: CAISYGQGVSEAFF. The CDR3 coding sequence is TGTGCCATCAGTTACGGACAGGGGGTGTCTGAAGCTTTCTTT. The rearrangement links TRBV10-3 to TRBJ1-1; 10 bases are shared with TRBD1. This CDR3 spans 14 amino acids. From germline, CDR1 is ENHRY and CDR2 SYGVKD. J lost 6 bases, V lost 5 bases, and 6 bases had no gene match.